This T cell receptor (beta chain) was documented in a study of metastatic and nonmetastatic thyroid tumors. The sample holds many counts of this clone. Nobody among the patients had been given any treatment before thyroid surgery. TCRdb re-called the PCR reads through MiXCR. Of about 24,000 clones listed, roughly 20% are singletons. The CDR3 totals 13 residues. Trimming took 3 bases from V and 2 from J, leaving 7 bases between them. CDR1 is MNHEY, CDR2 SMNVEV, per germline (reference sequence). Sequencing was carried out using blood. The source of this sequence is a male donor with papillary thyroid cancer or a benign thyroid nodule (not recorded which). Some clones in this sample may be carry-over from other donors' samples. The chain recombines TRBV27 with TRBJ2-5; D might be TRBD1 or TRBD2, each matching 5 bases. DNA for the CDR3: TGTGCCAGCAGTTTTGAGGGGCAAGAGACCCAGTACTTC. Protein product: CASSFEGQETQYF.